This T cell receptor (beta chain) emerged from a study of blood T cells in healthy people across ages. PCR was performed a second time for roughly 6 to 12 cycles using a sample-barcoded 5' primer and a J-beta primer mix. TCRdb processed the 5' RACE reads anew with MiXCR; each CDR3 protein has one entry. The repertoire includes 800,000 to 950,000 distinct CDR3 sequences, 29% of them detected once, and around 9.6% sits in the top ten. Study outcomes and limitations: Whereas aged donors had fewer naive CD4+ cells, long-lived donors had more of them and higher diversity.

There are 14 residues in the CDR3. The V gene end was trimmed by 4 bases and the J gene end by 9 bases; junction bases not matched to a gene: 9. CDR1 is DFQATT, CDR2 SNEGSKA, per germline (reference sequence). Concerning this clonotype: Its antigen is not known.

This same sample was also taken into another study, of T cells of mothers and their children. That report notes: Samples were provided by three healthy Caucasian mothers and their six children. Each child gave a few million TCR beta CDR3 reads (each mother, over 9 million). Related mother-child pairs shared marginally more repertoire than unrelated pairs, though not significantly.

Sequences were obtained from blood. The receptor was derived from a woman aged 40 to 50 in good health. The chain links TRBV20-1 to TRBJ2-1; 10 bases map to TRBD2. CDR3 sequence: CSAKAGTSVGEQFF. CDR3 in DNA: TGCAGTGCTAAAGCCGGGACTAGCGTCGGTGAGCAGTTCTTC.